This entry lists 31 T cell receptor beta chains sequenced from one sample in a study of CD8+CD57+ T cells in acquired aplastic anemia. Both TCR beta VDJ combination and CDR3 sequence profiling were carried out. Genomic DNA was the template for this profiling. TCRdb reprocessed the reads with MiXCR, giving one entry per CDR3 protein. This sample has under 200,000 distinct CDR3 sequences, with approximately 40% found just once. The specimen was sorted CD4+, CD8+, or CD8+CD57+ T cells (not recorded which) from PBMCs. The receptors were sampled from a human donor in good health.

Details on this clonotype: An end of the junction does not agree with germline; a read error may underlie this. J is TRBJ1-5 and V is TRBV7-3, with D maybe TRBD1 (6 bases). The germline V gene has CDR1 SGHTA and CDR2 FQGTGA. This CDR3 region has 15 residues. This chain's CDR3 is CASSLTDRRNQPQHF. The CDR3 coding sequence is TGTGCCAGCAGCTTGACGGACAGACGGAATCAACCCCAGCATTTT.

This chain links TRBV20-1 with TRBJ2-1, with TRBD1 as a possible D gene (6 bases). Germline lookup yields CDR1 DFQATT and CDR2 SNEGSKA (reference sequence). This CDR3 is built from 15 residues. V lost 0 bases to trimming and J lost 2 bases, with 11 bases between them. The CDR3 nucleotides read TGCAGTGCTAGAGATGGCCAGGGGACCTACAATGAGCAGTTCTTC. This codes for CSARDGQGTYNEQFF.

This clonotype was detected many times. J is TRBJ2-7 and V is TRBV4-1, with 11 bases aligning to TRBD1. Germline V gives CDR1 MGHRA, CDR2 YSYEKL. Germline trimming cut 1 base from V and 2 bases from J; bases unmatched to any gene: 1. The CDR3 length is 15 residues. CDR3 sequence (DNA): TGCGCCAGCAGCCAAGCGGGACAGGGGGCCTACGAGCAGTACTTC. Translating it yields CASSQAGQGAYEQYF.

This clonotype was observed a handful of times. The V gene is TRBV19, the J gene TRBJ2-3; possible D gene TRBD2, 5 bases. Germline V CDR1 and CDR2: LNHDA, SQIVND (reference sequence). The CDR3 is 15 amino acids. Deletions cut 3 bases from V and 2 bases from J, with 12 bases between. CDR3 DNA: TGTGCCAGTAGTATCGCCGGGATAACCACAGATACGCAGTATTTT. As protein: CASSIAGITTDTQYF.

V usage is TRBV2 and J usage is TRBJ2-3; 8 positions agree with TRBD1. Per germline, CDR1 SNHLY and CDR2 FYNNEI. The J segment lost 0 bases and the V segment lost 3 bases, leaving 8 bases of the junction unmatched. There are 17 residues in the CDR3. DNA of the CDR3: TGTGCCAGCAGTGACAAACAGGGGGTCCCTAGCACAGATACGCAGTATTTT. Its protein product is CASSDKQGVPSTDTQYF.

The chain is built from TRBV7-6 and TRBJ2-3, with D perhaps TRBD2 (5 bases). Trimming removed 5 bases from V and 3 bases from J, with 18 bases in between. Germline-derived CDR1 and CDR2 are SGHVS and FNYEAQ. The CDR3 spans 16 residues. The CDR3 DNA follows: TGTGCCAGCAGCCCCTTCGCGGGCCGACAAACAGATACGCAGTATTTT. This translates into CASSPFAGRQTDTQYF.

The table lists this clonotype with a few counts. The V call is TRBV10-3, the J call TRBJ2-3; no definite D call. Looked up from germline, CDR1 is ENHRY and CDR2 is SYGVKD. The CDR3 sequence is 13 residues long. V lost 2 bases to trimming and J lost 5 bases, with 8 bases between them. The CDR3 loop reads CAISEALGDTQYF. CDR3 bases: TGTGCCATCAGTGAGGCCTTGGGAGATACGCAGTATTTT.

About this clonotype: One base away lies a much larger clone, so this may be a sequencing read error. The rearrangement links TRBV6-1 to TRBJ1-2; tentatively, D is TRBD1 (5 bases). The germline CDR1 and CDR2 sequences are MNHNS and SASEGT. This CDR3 region has 15 residues. V lost 6 bases, J lost 4 bases, and 18 bases lay in between. The CDR3 bases are TGTGCCAGCAGGACGAGGGGAACTCTAGGCTATGGCTACACCTTC. Amino acid sequence: CASRTRGTLGYGYTF.

This clonotype was counted ten times or more. This rearrangement joins TRBV20-1 to TRBJ2-3; D is ambiguous. The CDR3 is 11 residues long. Looked up from germline, CDR1 is DFQATT and CDR2 is SNEGSKA (reference sequence). Trimming took off 5 bases at V and 6 bases at J, with 9 bases between the two ends. The CDR3 nucleotides read TGCAGTGCTGGCGTTTCGGATACGCAGTATTTT. Protein product: CSAGVSDTQYF.

This clonotype was detected ten times or more. The chain joins TRBV20-1 to TRBJ2-7, with 11 bases aligning to TRBD1. The CDR3 loop spans 14 amino acids. V shed 3 bases and J 5 bases; nucleotides not matched to a gene: 6. The V gene's germline CDR1 is DFQATT and CDR2 SNEGSKA (reference sequence). This CDR3 is CSASSWTGGNEQYF. CDR3 DNA sequence: TGCAGTGCTAGTTCTTGGACAGGGGGCAACGAGCAGTACTTC.

Comments on this clonotype: A much bigger clone sits one base away, suggesting this may be a read error. The genes are TRBV5-4 and TRBJ2-3, with TRBD2 as a possible D gene (7 bases). V lost 6 bases, J lost 8 bases, and 19 bases lay in between. The CDR3 length is 14 residues. Looked up from germline, CDR1 is SGHNT and CDR2 is YYREEE (reference sequence). CDR3: CASTTKRGGGTQYF. Here the CDR3 DNA reads TGTGCCAGCACAACCAAAAGGGGGGGGGGTACGCAGTATTTT.

This clonotype appeared many times. The chain employs TRBV20-1 and TRBJ2-4; D call uncertain. This CDR3 has 15 residues. The germline CDR1 and CDR2 sequences are DFQATT and SNEGSKA (reference sequence). Trimming stripped 0 bases from V and 1 base from J, with 10 bases between. The CDR3 loop is CSAREHSFAKNIQYF. CDR3 nucleotide sequence: TGCAGTGCTAGAGAGCACAGCTTTGCCAAAAACATTCAGTACTTC.

The CDR3 here is CASSADIRPYEQYF. For the CDR3, the DNA is TGTGCCAGCAGCGCGGACATCCGACCGTACGAGCAGTACTTC. The chain links TRBV9 to TRBJ2-7, with D possibly matching TRBD1 (5 bases). Trimming pared 3 bases from V and 4 bases from J, leaving 14 bases between. CDR3 size: 14 residues. Germline V CDR1 and CDR2: SGDLS, YYNGEE.

The chain joins TRBV6-1 to TRBJ2-7; the D gene could be TRBD1 or TRBD2 (5 bases each). This CDR3 has 16 amino acids. Germline V gene sequence: CDR1 MNHNS, CDR2 SASEGT. Trimming cost V 4 bases and J 1 base, with 17 bases left between them. CDR3 DNA: TGTGCCAGCAGTGGGGGCTGGAGGACCGTATCCTACGAGCAGTACTTC. Its protein product is CASSGGWRTVSYEQYF.

This clonotype was seen many times. This chain uses TRBV5-1 with TRBJ1-1; maybe TRBD1 (5 bases). The ends were cut back, 5 bases at V and 6 bases at J, with 20 bases in the middle. Germline V gives CDR1 SGHRS, CDR2 YFSETQ. This CDR3 has 15 residues. Here the CDR3 reads CASSYDSPSSAEAFF. CDR3 DNA sequence: TGCGCCAGCAGTTATGACAGCCCTAGTAGCGCTGAAGCTTTCTTT.

In its sample, this clonotype was seen many times. This chain joins TRBV29-1 and TRBJ2-7; no clear D gene. The germline CDR1 and CDR2 sequences are SQVTM and ANQGSEA. V gave up 5 bases and J gave up 6 bases, with 14 bases separating them. The CDR3 consists of 12 residues. The CDR3 region is CSVPRWVGEQYF. The CDR3 DNA reads as TGCAGCGTTCCAAGGTGGGTGGGCGAGCAGTACTTC.

As concerns this clonotype: This may be a read error, as it is one base from a much larger clone. The chain is built from TRBV20-1 and TRBJ1-5; TRBD1 is a possible D gene (5 bases). CDR3 size: 15 residues. CDR1 and CDR2 (germline): DFQATT, SNEGSKA (reference sequence). CDR3 nucleotide sequence: TGCAGTGCTAGAGTCCGGGGAAGGGGCAATCAGCCCCGGCATTTT. It specifies CSARVRGRGNQPRHF.

In this sample, this clonotype turned up a few times. V gene TRBV2 combines with J gene TRBJ2-7; 11 positions agree with TRBD1. There are 15 residues in the CDR3. J gave up 1 base and V 5 bases, and 4 bases lay outside the gene matches. Germline CDR1 is SNHLY and CDR2 is FYNNEI. CDR3 nucleotides: TGTGCCAGCAGTTGGACAGGGGGCGCATCCTACGAGCAGTACTTC. Its protein product is CASSWTGGASYEQYF.

The gene calls are TRBV25-1 and TRBJ2-1; D may be TRBD1 (6 bases). Trimming left V 6 bases short and J 10 bases short, with 22 bases between. CDR1 MGHDK and CDR2 SYGVNS come from the germline V gene. This CDR3 is 15 amino acids long. The CDR3, as DNA: TGTGCCAGCAGCCCTACAGGGAAGGAAGTAAGGGAGCAGTTCTTC. This encodes CASSPTGKEVREQFF.

Points on this clonotype: This could be a read error, since a much larger clone is one nucleotide away. The chain uses TRBV3-1 and TRBJ2-5; D is unclear. The V gene lost 3 bases and the J gene lost 5 bases, with 10 bases spanning the gap. Germline CDR1 reads LGHDT; CDR2 reads YNNKEL (reference sequence). There are 13 residues in the CDR3. CDR3 sequence: CASSHGRGETQYF. The DNA of the CDR3 is TGTGCCAGCAGCCATGGACGTGGCGAGACCCAGTACTTC.

This chain joins TRBV18 and TRBJ2-2; D gene uncertain. The CDR3 has 14 amino acids. Germline CDR1 is KGHSH and CDR2 is LQKENI. Trimming cost V 3 bases and J 5 bases, with 10 bases left between them. The CDR3: CASSPGSLTGELFF. The CDR3 DNA reads TGTGCCAGCTCACCGGGGTCCTTAACCGGGGAGCTGTTTTTT.

The chain is built from TRBV6-5 and TRBJ1-2; D is ambiguous. This CDR3 spans 14 amino acids. Germline V gives CDR1 MNHEY, CDR2 SVGAGI. Between the trimmed V and J ends, which lost 0 bases and 0 bases, there was a span of 5 bases. In nucleotides, the CDR3 is TGTGCCAGCAGTTACTCGCGGACTAACTATGGCTACACCTTC. Translated: CASSYSRTNYGYTF.

J is TRBJ2-1 and V is TRBV30; TRBD1 matches 8 bases. The CDR3 runs 16 residues. The V segment lost 3 bases and the J segment 9 bases; nucleotides outside the gene matches: 16. CDR1 GTSNPN and CDR2 SVGIG come from the germline V gene (reference sequence). The CDR3 region is CAWSAGQVEPGGEQFF. The CDR3 nucleotides read TGTGCCTGGAGCGCGGGACAGGTCGAACCTGGAGGTGAGCAGTTCTTC.

This clonotype was seen only a few times. V is TRBV6-2 or TRBV6-3 and J is TRBJ1-1; D gene uncertain. The germline CDR1 and CDR2 sequences are MNHEY and SVGEGT. The CDR3 consists of 13 residues. V gave up 0 bases and J gave up 2 bases, with 4 bases separating them. CDR3 in amino acids: CASSYSKNTEAFF. DNA of the CDR3: TGTGCCAGCAGTTACTCCAAAAACACTGAAGCTTTCTTT.

The chain employs TRBV2 and TRBJ2-5; D gene unclear. V lost 7 bases and J lost 5, with 8 bases in between. This CDR3 region has 11 residues. Looked up from germline, CDR1 is SNHLY and CDR2 is FYNNEI. This CDR3 reads CASMSVETQYF. In DNA form, the CDR3 reads TGTGCCAGCATGAGCGTGGAGACCCAGTACTTC. Full variable domain (outside the CDR3, taken from reference TRBV2 and TRBJ2-5): EPEVTQTPSHQVTQMGQEVILRCVPISNHLYFYWYRQILGQKVEFLVSFYNNEISEKSEIFDDQFSVERPDGSNFTLKIRSTKLEDSAMYFCASMSVETQYFGPGTRLLVL.

At least ten counts were recorded for this clonotype. DNA for the CDR3: TGTGCCAGCAGCTTAAAGGACCGGAATTCACCCCTCCACTTT. This encodes CASSLKDRNSPLHF. This chain uses TRBV13 with TRBJ1-6; D unclear. The CDR3 has 14 amino acids. Trimming removed 2 bases at V and 7 bases at J, with 9 bases between. Per germline, CDR1 PRHDT and CDR2 FYEKMQ (reference sequence). Full variable domain (missing parts from reference TRBV13 and TRBJ1-6): AAGVIQSPRHLIKEKRETATLKCYPIPRHDTVYWYQQGPGQDPQFLISFYEKMQSDKGSIPDRFSAQQFSDYHSELNMSSLELGDSALYFCASSLKDRNSPLHFGNGTRLTVT.

The rearrangement joins TRBV7-9 to TRBJ1-3, with D tentatively TRBD1 (5 bases). The length of the CDR3 is 15 residues. V dropped 5 bases and J dropped 4 bases, with 15 bases sitting between them. Germline V lookup: CDR1 SEHNR, CDR2 FQNEAQ (reference sequence). CDR3 nucleotide sequence: TGTGCCAGCAGCACCACTACAGGATCCGGAAACACCATATATTTT. Protein sequence: CASSTTTGSGNTIYF.

The chain recombines TRBV15 with TRBJ1-6; the D is unclear. The CDR3 has 13 residues. Germline CDR1 and CDR2: LNHNV and YYDKDF (reference sequence). Trimming cost V 1 base and J 10 bases, with 8 bases left between them. CDR3 nucleotide sequence: TGTGCCACCAGCAGAGGGAGACACTCACCCCTCCACTTT. Translated, it gives CATSRGRHSPLHF.

V is TRBV12-3 or TRBV12-4 and J is TRBJ2-3; maybe TRBD2 (5 bases). V lost 3 bases and J 0 bases, leaving 28 bases between the germline ends. This CDR3 has 21 amino acids. CDR3 in DNA: TGTGCCAGCAGTTTGCGTTCGATGTATACCTTAGCGAGTAAGAGCACAGATACGCAGTATTTT. It specifies CASSLRSMYTLASKSTDTQYF.

This chain uses TRBV29-1 with TRBJ1-4; 8 nucleotides match TRBD1. Trimming removed 6 bases from V and 4 bases from J; junction bases left unmatched: 4. The CDR3 covers 13 residues. CDR1 and CDR2 (germline): SQVTM, ANQGSEA. The CDR3 bases are TGCAGCGTCGCGACAGGGGTTAATGAAAAACTGTTTTTT. This gives the protein CSVATGVNEKLFF.

The chain joins TRBV4-1 to TRBJ2-5, with TRBD1 identical over 7 bases. The germline V gene has CDR1 MGHRA and CDR2 YSYEKL. The ends lost 4 bases at V and 0 bases at J; junction bases unmatched: 8. This CDR3 has 16 residues. The CDR3 region is CASSRTGTDNQETQYF. The CDR3 DNA sequence: TGCGCCAGCAGCCGCACCGGGACAGACAACCAAGAGACCCAGTACTTC.